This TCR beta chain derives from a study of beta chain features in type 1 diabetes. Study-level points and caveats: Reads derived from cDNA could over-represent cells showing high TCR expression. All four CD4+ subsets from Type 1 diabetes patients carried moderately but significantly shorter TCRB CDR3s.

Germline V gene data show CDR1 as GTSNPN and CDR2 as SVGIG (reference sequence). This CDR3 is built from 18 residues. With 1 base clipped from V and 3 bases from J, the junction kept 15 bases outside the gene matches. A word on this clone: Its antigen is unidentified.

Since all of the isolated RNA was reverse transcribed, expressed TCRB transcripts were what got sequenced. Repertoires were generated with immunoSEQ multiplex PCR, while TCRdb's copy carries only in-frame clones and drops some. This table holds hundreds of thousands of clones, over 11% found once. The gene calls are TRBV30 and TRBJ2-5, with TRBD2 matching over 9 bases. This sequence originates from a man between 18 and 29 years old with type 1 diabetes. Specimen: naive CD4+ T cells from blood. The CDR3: CAWSDPSISLAGEETQYF. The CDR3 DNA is TGTGCCTGGAGTGACCCTTCAATATCATTAGCGGGAGAAGAGACCCAGTACTTC.